Shown below are 10 T cell receptor beta chains from a single sample sequenced in a study of blood T cell repertoires in COVID-19. Clones were sequenced by immunoSEQ multiplex PCR, and TCRdb holds only the in-frame ones, with some missing. The sample records 30,000 to 45,000 clones, approximately 90% being singletons. The sample consisted of peripheral blood. These receptors were obtained from a human donor in a cohort sampled during active COVID-19.

The chain recombines TRBV27 with TRBJ2-7; D gene uncertain. The ends were cut back, 3 bases at V and 0 bases at J, with 9 bases in the middle. The CDR3 contains 14 residues. Germline loops: CDR1 MNHEY, CDR2 SMNVEV (reference sequence). The CDR3, as DNA: TGTGCCAGCAGTTTTTTTTCGAGCTCCTACGAGCAGTACTTC. Translated, it gives CASSFFSSSYEQYF.

The rearrangement links TRBV6-5 to TRBJ2-2; possible D gene TRBD2, 6 bases. The CDR3 is made up of 15 amino acids. The V end lost 6 bases, the J end lost 4 bases, and 15 bases lay between the germline ends. Germline values: CDR1 MNHEY, CDR2 SVGAGI. Here the CDR3 reads CASRAGNPGTGELFF. Here the CDR3 DNA reads TGTGCCAGCAGGGCGGGAAACCCGGGCACCGGGGAGCTGTTTTTT.

This sequence joins TRBV19 and TRBJ1-2, with D unclear. Trimming removed 8 bases at V and 6 bases at J, with 25 bases between. The germline V gene has CDR1 LNHDA and CDR2 SQIVND (reference sequence). The CDR3 extends over 16 amino acids. In nucleotides, the CDR3 is TGTGCCAGTCGAATAGCCCATCGGTCGGCGGCTGATGGCTACACCTTC. This encodes CASRIAHRSAADGYTF.

The chain employs TRBV19 and TRBJ2-2, with D unresolved. Per the germline V gene, CDR1 is LNHDA and CDR2 is SQIVND (reference sequence). The CDR3 loop spans 15 amino acids. V shed 3 bases and J shed 2 bases, with 10 bases lying between them. CDR3 DNA: TGTGCCAGTAGTATCGCCCTACTTAACACCGGGGAGCTGTTTTTT. This encodes CASSIALLNTGELFF.

The chain is built from TRBV30 and TRBJ1-3; 7 nucleotides line up with TRBD1. V lost 1 base, J lost 2 bases, and 2 bases stayed unmatched. The CDR3 runs 14 residues. Germline lookup yields CDR1 GTSNPN and CDR2 SVGIG (reference sequence). CDR3 nucleotides: TGTGCCTGGAGTGGGGGACAGCCTGGAAACACCATATATTTT. This codes for CAWSGGQPGNTIYF.

This chain joins TRBV5-4 and TRBJ1-3; possible D gene TRBD1, 5 bases. Germline V CDR1 and CDR2: SGHNT, YYREEE (reference sequence). CDR3 length equals 14 residues. Trimming cost V 4 bases and J 1 base, with 9 bases left between them. CDR3 bases: TGTGCCAGCAGCCCCGACAGTTCTGGAAACACCATATATTTT. It yields the protein CASSPDSSGNTIYF.

The chain joins TRBV5-4 to TRBJ2-3; the match to TRBD2 covers 11 bases. The germline V gene encodes CDR1 SGHNT and CDR2 YYREEE (reference sequence). Germline trimming cut 2 bases from V and 6 bases from J; bases unmatched to any gene: 5. The CDR3 spans 15 residues. The CDR3 loop reads CASSFLAGGVDTQYF. CDR3 nucleotides: TGTGCCAGCAGCTTCTTAGCGGGAGGGGTGGATACGCAGTATTTT.

Written as DNA, the CDR3 is TGTGCCAGCAGCCATTATGCGTTAGAGGAGACCCAGTACTTC. Translated: CASSHYALEETQYF. This chain links TRBV3-1 (or the pseudogene TRBV3-2) with TRBJ2-5; D call uncertain. Germline-derived CDR1 and CDR2 are LGHDT and YNNKEL (reference sequence). V was shortened by 3 bases and J by 5 bases, with 13 bases between the two germline ends. The CDR3 contains 14 residues.

The chain combines TRBV9 with TRBJ2-2; 9 nucleotides line up with TRBD1. CDR3 length equals 16 residues. Trimming at V came to 3 bases and at J to 0 bases, leaving 3 bases not matched to a gene. The germline V gene encodes CDR1 SGDLS and CDR2 YYNGEE. DNA for the CDR3: TGTGCCAGCAGCGCCGGGACAGGGACGAACACCGGGGAGCTGTTTTTT. This sequence encodes CASSAGTGTNTGELFF. Full variable domain (rest looked up from reference TRBV9 and TRBJ2-2): DSGVTQTPKHLITATGQRVTLRCSPRSGDLSVYWYQQSLDQGLQFLIQYYNGEERAKGNILERFSAQQFPDLHSELNLSSLELGDSALYFCASSAGTGTNTGELFFGEGSRLTVL.

Comment on this clone: Other nucleotide sequences in the sample specify the same CDR3. This sequence joins TRBV13 and TRBJ2-7; D is uncertain. The CDR3 is made up of 11 amino acids. The V end was cut by 4 bases, the J end by 3 bases, with 4 bases between. In germline, CDR1 is PRHDT, CDR2 FYEKMQ (reference sequence). The CDR3 loop reads CASSSYYEQYF. The CDR3 region has the DNA TGTGCCAGCAGCTCTTACTACGAGCAGTACTTC.